This passage covers 20 T cell receptor beta chains from one sample sequenced in a study of blood T cell repertoires in COVID-19 (TCRdb year 2020). The method was the immunoSEQ multiplex PCR assay. TCRdb limited this immuneACCESS table to in-frame rearrangements with V and J called. A share of clones is missing; checked studies link under half to unresolved V genes, and the rest is unexplained. In all, the sample holds around 400,000 clones, and about 87% of those were seen once. 2.3% of the sample is held by the ten biggest clonotypes. The sequenced sample consisted of peripheral blood. These TCRs come from a woman aged 55 to 70 with COVID-19, enrolled during active disease.

This chain uses TRBV4-1 with TRBJ1-4; D perhaps matches TRBD1 (6 bases). CDR1 MGHRA and CDR2 YSYEKL come from the germline V gene. This CDR3 contains 13 residues. The V end lost 1 base, the J end lost 8 bases, and 8 bases lay between the germline ends. CDR3 in DNA: TGCGCCAGCAGCCAAGTCAGGGGAGAAAAACTGTTTTTT. Protein sequence: CASSQVRGEKLFF.

This clone was recorded only once. This rearrangement joins TRBV7-8 to TRBJ2-2; tentative D call: TRBD1 (5 bases). V lost 5 bases to trimming and J lost 1 base, with 8 bases between them. The germline V gene has CDR1 SGHVS and CDR2 FQNEAQ. CDR3 length: 14 amino acids. CDR3 protein: CASSPRGNTGELFF. CDR3 nucleotides: TGTGCCAGCAGCCCTAGGGGGAACACCGGGGAGCTGTTTTTT.

This rearrangement joins TRBV7-2 to TRBJ2-2; 7 bases match TRBD2. V was pared by 6 bases and J by 3 bases, with 7 bases of the junction left unmatched. The CDR3 loop spans 15 amino acids. Germline CDR1 and CDR2: SGHTA and FQGNSA. In DNA form, the CDR3 reads TGTGCCAGCAGTTTCGGCGGGGGTTACACCGGGGAGCTGTTTTTT. Protein product: CASSFGGGYTGELFF.

This chain joins TRBV29-1 and TRBJ2-1; tentative D call: TRBD1 (6 bases). Germline V gene sequence: CDR1 SQVTM, CDR2 ANQGSEA. Trimming removed 0 bases from V and 4 bases from J, with 16 bases in between. The CDR3 is made up of 16 amino acids. The DNA for the CDR3 is TGCAGCGTTGAAGACAGGGGACCTTTCCTTTACAATGAGCAGTTCTTC. It codes for CSVEDRGPFLYNEQFF.

This clone was observed once. This chain links TRBV6-5 with TRBJ1-1; unclear D gene. The germline V and J ends were trimmed by 2 bases and 3 bases, with 10 bases remaining between them. The CDR3 has 14 residues. CDR1 is MNHEY, CDR2 SVGAGI, per germline. CDR3 sequence: CASSYEGGYTEAFF. CDR3 in DNA: TGTGCCAGCAGTTACGAGGGAGGGTACACTGAAGCTTTCTTT.

This clone was detected only a few times. The rearrangement links TRBV5-1 to TRBJ1-1, with a weak D call TRBD1 (5 bases). V was trimmed by 1 base and J by 1 base, leaving 11 bases between them. The germline gives CDR1 SGHRS, CDR2 YFSETQ. This CDR3 has 15 residues. The CDR3 nucleotides are TGCGCCAGCAGCTTGTATCTAGGGGCGAACACTGAAGCTTTCTTT. Translated, it gives CASSLYLGANTEAFF.

The chain couples TRBV3-1 (or the pseudogene TRBV3-2) to TRBJ1-5, with 7 bases that match TRBD1. CDR3 size: 15 residues. Germline V CDR1 and CDR2: LGHDT, YNNKEL (reference sequence). V trimming: 3 bases; J trimming: 3 bases; junction bases outside the gene matches: 5. The CDR3 DNA is TGTGCCAGCAGCCACAGCAGGGGGAACAATCAGCCCCAGCATTTT. This translates into CASSHSRGNNQPQHF.

The chain carries TRBV5-4 and TRBJ1-2; D gene ambiguous. Germline CDR1 is SGHNT and CDR2 is YYREEE (reference sequence). The V end lost 10 bases, the J end lost 7 bases, and 20 bases lay between the germline ends. The CDR3 loop spans 13 amino acids. As DNA, the CDR3 is TGTGCCGGCCGGCGGATTTCGGAGGGTGGCTACACCTTC. Translation gives CAGRRISEGGYTF.

The chain uses TRBV7-8 and TRBJ2-7; perhaps TRBD1 as D (6 bases). Germline assignment: CDR1 SGHVS and CDR2 FQNEAQ. This CDR3 spans 15 amino acids. V was cut by 4 bases and J by 3 bases, with 16 bases left in between. The CDR3 nucleotides are TGTGCCAGCAGCTCGGGGACATCAAATTACTACGAGCAGTACTTC. Protein product: CASSSGTSNYYEQYF.

The CDR3 DNA reads as TGCGCCAGCAGCTTCCTCCTAGACGCAGATACGCAGTATTTT. As protein: CASSFLLDADTQYF. The chain joins TRBV5-1 to TRBJ2-3; D ambiguous. CDR1 SGHRS and CDR2 YFSETQ come from the germline V gene. The CDR3 is made up of 14 amino acids. V was shortened by 2 bases and J by 4 bases, with 11 bases between the two germline ends.

The chain employs TRBV19 and TRBJ2-5, with D maybe TRBD2 (7 bases). The CDR3 sequence is 15 residues long. Germline V gene sequence: CDR1 LNHDA, CDR2 SQIVND (reference sequence). The V end lost 7 bases, the J end lost 4 bases, and 19 bases lay between the germline ends. In nucleotides, the CDR3 is TGTGCCAGTACCAGGGGAGGGGGGCTCGGAGAGACCCAGTACTTC. Residues: CASTRGGGLGETQYF.

This sequence joins TRBV14 and TRBJ1-1; weak D call: TRBD1 (5 bases). The CDR3 loop spans 16 amino acids. Germline CDR1 and CDR2: SGHDN and FVKESK. V gave up 4 bases and J gave up 4 bases, with 19 bases separating them. The CDR3 DNA sequence: TGTGCCAGCAGCCTTAGAGCTGGGGGGAGAGGCACTGAAGCTTTCTTT. It codes for CASSLRAGGRGTEAFF.

The rearrangement joins TRBV28 to TRBJ2-7; tentatively, D is TRBD2 (6 bases). Trimming pared 2 bases from V and 6 bases from J, leaving 17 bases between. From germline, CDR1 is MDHEN and CDR2 SYDVKM. This CDR3 has 15 amino acids. The CDR3 DNA follows: TGTGCCAGCAGTTTAGGACGCCGCTCCGGGGGCGAGCAGTACTTC. Its translation is CASSLGRRSGGEQYF.

The rearrangement joins TRBV18 to TRBJ2-7; D is possibly TRBD2 (8 bases). Trimming shortened V by 3 bases and J by 1 base, and 16 bases separated the two germline ends. CDR1 and CDR2 from the germline V gene are KGHSH and LQKENI. The CDR3 is 16 residues long. The DNA of the CDR3 is TGTGCCAGCTCACCCGAGGGGGCGGGAGGTTCCTACGAGCAGTACTTC. Translating it yields CASSPEGAGGSYEQYF.

The J gene is TRBJ1-5, the V gene TRBV28; 9 nucleotides line up with TRBD1. V was clipped by 11 bases and J by 1 base; unmatched bases: 0. The germline V gene has CDR1 MDHEN and CDR2 SYDVKM. CDR3 length equals 12 residues. In DNA form, the CDR3 reads TGTGCCGGACAGGGGAGCAATCAGCCCCAGCATTTT. This codes for CAGQGSNQPQHF.

Concerning this clone: The sample carries other DNA sequences with the same CDR3. The chain couples TRBV5-1 to TRBJ1-2; 7 bases are shared with TRBD1. CDR1 and CDR2 (germline): SGHRS, YFSETQ. There are 12 residues in the CDR3. The trim removed 4 bases at V and 4 bases at J, leaving 1 base unmatched. The CDR3 loop is CASSRDSYGYTF. The CDR3 coding sequence is TGCGCCAGCAGCCGGGACAGCTATGGCTACACCTTC. Based on the CDR3 plus reference TRBV5-1 and TRBJ1-2, the full variable domain is KAGVTQTPRYLIKTRGQQVTLSCSPISGHRSVSWYQQTPGQGLQFLFEYFSETQRNKGNFPGRFSGRQFSNSRSEMNVSTLELGDSALYLCASSRDSYGYTFGSGTRLTVV.

Concerning this clone itself: The same CDR3 also results from other DNA sequences found in this sample. The chain combines TRBV9 with TRBJ2-1; the match to TRBD2 covers 11 bases. With 2 bases clipped from V and 7 bases from J, the junction kept 5 bases outside the gene matches. CDR3 size: 15 residues. CDR1 is SGDLS, CDR2 YYNGEE, per germline. CDR3 protein: CASSVSGGAGNEQFF. The DNA for the CDR3 is TGTGCCAGCAGCGTTAGCGGGGGGGCTGGTAATGAGCAGTTCTTC.

This clone was picked up one time. The V gene is TRBV5-1, the J gene TRBJ1-2, with no clear D. Germline CDR1 SGHRS, CDR2 YFSETQ. V lost 0 bases to trimming and J lost 0 bases, with 9 bases between them. The CDR3 has 15 residues. The CDR3 DNA follows: TGCGCCAGCAGCTTGGGCGGGGTAGCTAACTATGGCTACACCTTC. Translation: CASSLGGVANYGYTF.

This chain's CDR3 is CASSLRRGQGGGNEQFF. CDR3 DNA sequence: TGTGCCAGCAGCCTCAGAAGGGGACAGGGTGGTGGCAATGAGCAGTTCTTC. V is TRBV4-2 and J is TRBJ2-1; 9 bases agree with TRBD1. This CDR3 region has 17 residues. CDR1 is LGHNA and CDR2 is YNFKEQ in the germline V gene. Trimming took 4 bases from V and 6 from J; bases not matched to a gene: 13.

The chain employs TRBV29-1 and TRBJ1-5; D is ambiguous. Between the trimmed V and J ends, which lost 4 bases and 6 bases, there was a span of 10 bases. Germline assignment: CDR1 SQVTM and CDR2 ANQGSEA. The CDR3 length is 12 residues. As DNA, the CDR3 is TGCAGCGTTGGGCGACACGGTCAGCCCCAGCATTTT. Translation gives CSVGRHGQPQHF.